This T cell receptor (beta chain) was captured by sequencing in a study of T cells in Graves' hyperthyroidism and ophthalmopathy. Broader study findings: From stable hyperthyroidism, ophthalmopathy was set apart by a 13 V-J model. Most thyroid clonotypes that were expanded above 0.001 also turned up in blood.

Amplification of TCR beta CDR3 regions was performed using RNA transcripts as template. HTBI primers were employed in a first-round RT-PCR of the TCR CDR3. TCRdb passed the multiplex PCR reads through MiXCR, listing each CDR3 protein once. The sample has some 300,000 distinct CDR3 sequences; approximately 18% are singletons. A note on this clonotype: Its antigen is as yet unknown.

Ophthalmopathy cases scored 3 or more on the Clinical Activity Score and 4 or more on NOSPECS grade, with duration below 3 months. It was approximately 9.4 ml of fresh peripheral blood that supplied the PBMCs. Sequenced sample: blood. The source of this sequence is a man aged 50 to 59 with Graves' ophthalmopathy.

In DNA form, the CDR3 reads TGTGCCAGCAGCCGGACTACTAACGGGTTCGGGGAACTCACAGATACGCAGTATTTT. This encodes CASSRTTNGFGELTDTQYF. The chain employs TRBV14 and TRBJ2-3; D is possibly TRBD2 (6 bases). V was pared by 4 bases and J by 2 bases, with 25 bases between. CDR3 length equals 19 residues. CDR1 is SGHDN and CDR2 is FVKESK in the germline V gene.